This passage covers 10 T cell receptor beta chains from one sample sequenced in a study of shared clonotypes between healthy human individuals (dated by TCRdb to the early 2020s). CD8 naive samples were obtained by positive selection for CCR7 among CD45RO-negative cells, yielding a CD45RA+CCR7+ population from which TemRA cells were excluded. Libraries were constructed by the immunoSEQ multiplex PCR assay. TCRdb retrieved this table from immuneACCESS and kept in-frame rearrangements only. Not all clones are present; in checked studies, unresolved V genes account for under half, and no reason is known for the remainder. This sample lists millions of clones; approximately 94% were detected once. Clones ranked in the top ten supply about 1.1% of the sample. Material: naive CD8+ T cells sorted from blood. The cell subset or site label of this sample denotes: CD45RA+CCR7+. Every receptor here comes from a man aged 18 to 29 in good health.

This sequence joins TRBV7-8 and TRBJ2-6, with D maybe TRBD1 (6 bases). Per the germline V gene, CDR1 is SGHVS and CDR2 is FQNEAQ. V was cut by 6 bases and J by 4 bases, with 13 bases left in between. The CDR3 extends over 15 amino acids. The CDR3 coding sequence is TGTGCCAGCAGTCCTACAGGGTTCGGGGCCAACGTCCTGACTTTC. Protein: CASSPTGFGANVLTF. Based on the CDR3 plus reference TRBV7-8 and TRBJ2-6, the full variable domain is GAGVSQSPRYKVAKRGQDVALRCDPISGHVSLFWYQQALGQGPEFLTYFQNEAQLDKSGLPSDRFFAERPEGSVSTLKIQRTQQEDSAVYLCASSPTGFGANVLTFGAGSRLTVL.

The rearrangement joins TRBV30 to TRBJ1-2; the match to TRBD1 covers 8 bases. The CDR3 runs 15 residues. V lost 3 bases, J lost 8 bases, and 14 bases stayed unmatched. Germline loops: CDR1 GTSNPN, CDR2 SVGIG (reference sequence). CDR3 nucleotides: TGTGCCTGGAGGGCTTCGTGGACAGGGCGAGAGGGCTACACCTTC. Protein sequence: CAWRASWTGREGYTF. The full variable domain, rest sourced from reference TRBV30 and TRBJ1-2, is SQTIHQWPATLVQPVGSPLSLECTVEGTSNPNLYWYRQAAGRGLQLLFYSVGIGQISSEVPQNLSASRPQDRQFILSSKKLLLSDSGFYLCAWRASWTGREGYTFGSGTRLTVV.

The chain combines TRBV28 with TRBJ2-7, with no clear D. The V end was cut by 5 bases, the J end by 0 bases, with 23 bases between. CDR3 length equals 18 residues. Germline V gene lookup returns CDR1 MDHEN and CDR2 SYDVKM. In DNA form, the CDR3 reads TGTGCCAGCAGTACCCAATCCATAGAGAACCATCCCTCCTACGAGCAGTACTTC. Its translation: CASSTQSIENHPSYEQYF. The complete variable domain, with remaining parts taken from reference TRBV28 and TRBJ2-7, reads DVKVTQSSRYLVKRTGEKVFLECVQDMDHENMFWYRQDPGLGLRLIYFSYDVKMKEKGDIPEGYSVSREKKERFSLILESASTNQTSMYLCASSTQSIENHPSYEQYFGPGTRLTVT.

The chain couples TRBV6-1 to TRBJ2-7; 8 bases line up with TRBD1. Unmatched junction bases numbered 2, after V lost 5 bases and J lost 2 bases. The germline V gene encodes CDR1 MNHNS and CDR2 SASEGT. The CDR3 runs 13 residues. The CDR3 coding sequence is TGTGCCAGCAGTCCGGACAGGGCCTACGAGCAGTACTTC. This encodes CASSPDRAYEQYF.

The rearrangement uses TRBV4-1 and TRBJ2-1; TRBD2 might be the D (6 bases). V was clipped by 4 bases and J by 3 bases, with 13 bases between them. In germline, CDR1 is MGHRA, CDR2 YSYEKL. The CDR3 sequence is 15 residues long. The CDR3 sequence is CASSLRLEFYNEQFF. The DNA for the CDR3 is TGCGCCAGCAGCCTTCGACTAGAGTTCTACAATGAGCAGTTCTTC.

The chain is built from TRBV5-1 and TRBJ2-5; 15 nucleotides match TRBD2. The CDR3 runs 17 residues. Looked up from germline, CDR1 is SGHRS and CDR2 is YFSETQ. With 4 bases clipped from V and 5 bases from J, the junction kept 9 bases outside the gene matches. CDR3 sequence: CASSHEGLAGGLETQYF. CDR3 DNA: TGCGCCAGCAGCCATGAAGGACTAGCGGGAGGGTTGGAGACCCAGTACTTC.

CDR3 in DNA: TGTGCCAGCACACCCGGGGGGCCAGATACGCAGTATTTT. Its translation: CASTPGGPDTQYF. The genes are TRBV11-2 and TRBJ2-3; maybe TRBD2 (7 bases). Per germline, CDR1 SGHAT and CDR2 FQNNGV. The CDR3 is 13 amino acids. V lost 7 bases to trimming and J lost 4 bases, with 12 bases between them.

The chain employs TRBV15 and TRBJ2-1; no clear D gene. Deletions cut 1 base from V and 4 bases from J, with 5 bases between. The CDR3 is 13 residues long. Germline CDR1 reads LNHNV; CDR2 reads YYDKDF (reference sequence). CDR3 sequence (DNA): TGTGCCACCAGCAGAGTTGGGTACAATGAGCAGTTCTTC. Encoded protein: CATSRVGYNEQFF.

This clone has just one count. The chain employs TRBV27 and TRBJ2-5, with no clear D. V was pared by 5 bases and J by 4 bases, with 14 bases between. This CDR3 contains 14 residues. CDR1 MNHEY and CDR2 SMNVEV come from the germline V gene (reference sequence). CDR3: CASSSMDQRETQYF. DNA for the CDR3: TGTGCCAGCAGTAGTATGGACCAGAGAGAGACCCAGTACTTC.

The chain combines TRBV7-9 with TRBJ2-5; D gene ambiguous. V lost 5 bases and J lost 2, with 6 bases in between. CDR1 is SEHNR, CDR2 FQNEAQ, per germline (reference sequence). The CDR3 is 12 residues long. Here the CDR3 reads CASSPVQETQYF. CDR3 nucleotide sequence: TGTGCCAGCAGCCCGGTACAAGAGACCCAGTACTTC.